The 2 T cell receptor beta chains presented below share a single source sample, sequenced in a study of CD8 T cells in Susac syndrome. RNA amounts of roughly 0.45 to 1 ug underwent reverse transcription with random hexamers. TCRdb analysed the immunoSEQ multiplex PCR reads with MiXCR anew, one entry per CDR3 protein. The sample consists of about 140,000 distinct CDR3 sequences, around 95% of them appearing once. Sequenced input: CD4+ T cells from PBMCs. These receptors came from a human donor with multiple sclerosis.

The chain recombines TRBV28 with TRBJ2-5, with a tentative D call TRBD1 (6 bases). Germline assignment: CDR1 MDHEN and CDR2 SYDVKM. Trimming took off 0 bases at V and 4 bases at J, with 6 bases between the two ends. CDR3 length: 13 amino acids. This chain's CDR3 is CASSLWTGETQYF. The CDR3 region has the DNA TGTGCCAGCAGTTTATGGACAGGAGAGACCCAGTACTTC. The full variable domain, rest sourced from reference TRBV28 and TRBJ2-5, is DVKVTQSSRYLVKRTGEKVFLECVQDMDHENMFWYRQDPGLGLRLIYFSYDVKMKEKGDIPEGYSVSREKKERFSLILESASTNQTSMYLCASSLWTGETQYFGPGTRLLVL.

This clonotype was observed a single time. This chain connects TRBV7-8 to TRBJ2-7; D is undetermined. CDR3 length: 14 amino acids. The germline V gene encodes CDR1 SGHVS and CDR2 FQNEAQ. Trimming removed 0 bases from V and 0 bases from J, with 6 bases in between. CDR3 protein: CASSLAEISYEQYF. Written as DNA, the CDR3 is TGTGCCAGCAGCTTAGCGGAGATCTCCTACGAGCAGTACTTC.